The sequence of this T cell receptor (beta chain) was determined in a study of Ad26.COV2.S vaccination and SARS-CoV-2 variants. For this clone: Its matching antigen is unknown.

Study observations and caveats: Vaccine and placebo recipients had similar non-spike TCR breadth.

Germline values: CDR1 SGHAT, CDR2 FQNNGV. The CDR3 has 15 residues. V shed 3 bases, J shed 1 base, and the junction held 6 bases outside the gene matches. Treatment meaning: 19 received Ad26.COV2.S at low or high dose, single or two shots; roughly 5 received placebo; per-sample allocation not given. Collection of the samples took place on day 63 after the first injection of vaccine or placebo. Ad26.COV2.S expressed prefusion-stabilized spike from the original Wuhan strain. Profiled with immunoSEQ multiplex PCR; TCRdb holds only in-frame clones, not every one. The sample holds approximately 420,000 clones, 85% to 90% seen once.

The sample in question was peripheral blood, obtained in a trial of Ad26.COV2.S vaccine versus placebo. V usage is TRBV11-2 and J usage is TRBJ2-7; 7 bases are shared with TRBD1. The origin of this receptor is a person between 18 and 59 years old who received the Ad26.COV2.S COVID-19 vaccine or a placebo. The CDR3 nucleotides read TGTGCCAGCAGCTTCGGGACAGAATCTTCCTACGAGCAGTACTTC. As protein: CASSFGTESSYEQYF.